The clone carrying this T cell receptor (beta chain) was detected a few times. Its antigen is still unknown. The length of the CDR3 is 15 residues. Germline V lookup: CDR1 SGHRS, CDR2 YFSETQ. The trim removed 4 bases at V and 7 bases at J, leaving 8 bases unmatched. The sample originates from a study of beta chain features in type 1 diabetes. Across the whole study: Over all samples combined, 107,917,701 sorted cells were examined. Findings and limits, study-wide: Insertions were fewer and deletions more numerous at VDJ junctions in type 1 diabetes patients. All four CD4+ subsets of Type 1 diabetes patients contained TCRB CDR3s that were moderately but significantly shorter. A definitive answer on HLA type influencing TCRB rearrangement was not reached here.

The study reverse transcribed the entire isolated RNA, so it sequenced expressed TCRB transcripts. Libraries were prepared by immunoSEQ multiplex PCR; TCRdb keeps only in-frame clonotypes and omits some of them. The sample gives 350,000 or so clones, about 20% of which show up once; approximately 0.041% is in the top ten. The chain is built from TRBV5-1 and TRBJ2-7; 13 bases match TRBD2. The sequence was obtained from a woman under 30 in good health. The sample consisted of naive CD4+ T cells from blood. CDR3 residues: CASSTTSGGTGEQYF. For the CDR3, the DNA is TGCGCCAGCAGCACGACTAGCGGGGGGACCGGGGAGCAGTACTTC.